These 9 T cell receptor beta chains share one sample of origin, sequenced in a study of shared clonotypes between healthy human individuals. Cells designated naive CD8 were CD45RO-negative and were positively selected for CCR7, with terminally differentiated effector memory CD45RA+ cells excluded. Produced via immunoSEQ multiplex PCR; TCRdb's table is partial and in-frame only. The sample contains approximately 2,000,000 clones, 93% of which appear only once. The sequenced material came from naive CD8+ T cells from PBMCs. The receptors come from a man aged 18-30 years in good health. Some clones in this sample may be carry-over from other donors' samples.

V and J are TRBV29-1 and TRBJ2-7; weak D call: TRBD2 (7 bases). V was shortened by 5 bases and J by 7 bases, with 15 bases between the two germline ends. There are 12 residues in the CDR3. Germline V gene data show CDR1 as SQVTM and CDR2 as ANQGSEA. The CDR3 bases are TGCAGCGTTCTGGCGGGGGCAAGGGAGCAGTACTTC. This gives the protein CSVLAGAREQYF.

The chain joins TRBV19 to TRBJ2-1; no definite D call. Trimming took off 7 bases at V and 0 bases at J, with 13 bases between the two ends. Germline V gene data show CDR1 as LNHDA and CDR2 as SQIVND (reference sequence). CDR3 length equals 15 residues. Here the CDR3 reads CASKNGLSSYNEQFF. The CDR3 DNA sequence: TGTGCCAGTAAAAACGGCCTGAGCTCCTACAATGAGCAGTTCTTC.

The rearrangement joins TRBV29-1 to TRBJ2-5; D might be TRBD2 (6 bases). The DNA end is more similar to TRBJ2-7, so the J call may be wrong. Germline lookup yields CDR1 SQVTM and CDR2 ANQGSEA. The CDR3 is 15 residues long. DNA of the CDR3: TGCAGCGTTGAAGTTGAGCGGGCCTACTCCTACGAGCAGTACTTC. It codes for CSVEVERAYSYEQYF.

The gene calls are TRBV7-9 and TRBJ2-4, with 7 bases lining up with TRBD2. V lost 5 bases to trimming and J lost 3 bases; unmatched junction nucleotides: 13. The CDR3 is 17 residues long. Germline V gives CDR1 SEHNR, CDR2 FQNEAQ (reference sequence). CDR3 nucleotides: TGTGCCAGCAGCCATCCGGCGGGGGACGCTATCAAAAACATTCAGTACTTC. Translation: CASSHPAGDAIKNIQYF.

The chain links TRBV2 to TRBJ1-2; TRBD1 agrees at 8 bases. The junction had 9 bases not matched to a gene; V was cut back by 9 bases and J by 3 bases. The CDR3 is 14 residues long. From germline, CDR1 is SNHLY and CDR2 FYNNEI. CDR3 bases: TGTGCCAGTGCCAGGGGGCCGGGTGACTATGGCTACACCTTC. Translating gives CASARGPGDYGYTF.

Concerning this clone itself: The same CDR3 can be traced to other DNA sequences in this sample. This chain links TRBV5-1 with TRBJ2-7, with unresolved D. The CDR3 sequence is 14 residues long. V lost 0 bases and J 3 bases, leaving 10 bases between the germline ends. Germline V CDR1 and CDR2: SGHRS, YFSETQ. CDR3 loop: CASSLAGLFYEQYF. Written as DNA, the CDR3 is TGCGCCAGCAGCTTGGCGGGCTTGTTCTACGAGCAGTACTTC.

This clone was detected only once. The genes are TRBV29-1 and TRBJ1-1; TRBD1 matches at 10 bases. The CDR3 extends over 15 amino acids. V trimming: 6 bases; J trimming: 1 base; junction bases outside the gene matches: 8. Germline V gene data show CDR1 as SQVTM and CDR2 as ANQGSEA. The CDR3 nucleotides read TGCAGCGTCCGCCGGGACAGGGGAAAGAACACTGAAGCTTTCTTT. This gives the protein CSVRRDRGKNTEAFF. Full variable domain (remainder filled in from reference TRBV29-1 and TRBJ1-1): SAVISQKPSRDICQRGTSLTIQCQVDSQVTMMFWYRQQPGQSLTLIATANQGSEATYESGFVIDKFPISRPNLTFSTLTVSNMSPEDSSIYLCSVRRDRGKNTEAFFGQGTRLTVV.

On this clone itself: One junction end disagrees with the germline gene, perhaps due to a read error. The gene calls are TRBV7-9 and TRBJ2-7, with 7 nucleotides matching TRBD2. The CDR3 totals 14 residues. CDR1 and CDR2 (germline): SEHNR, FQNEAQ (reference sequence). CDR3 sequence (DNA): TGTGCCAGCAGTCCGGGAGGCCTCTCCCACGAGCAGTACTTC. As protein: CASSPGGLSHEQYF.

The rearrangement joins TRBV29-1 to TRBJ2-1, with TRBD2 matching over 15 bases. V gave up 6 bases and J gave up 2 bases; unmatched junction bases: 11. This CDR3 is built from 18 residues. The V gene's germline CDR1 is SQVTM and CDR2 ANQGSEA. The CDR3 sequence is CSVVGTSGRFLTYNEQFF. The CDR3 DNA follows: TGCAGCGTGGTGGGGACTAGCGGGAGGTTCTTAACCTACAATGAGCAGTTCTTC.